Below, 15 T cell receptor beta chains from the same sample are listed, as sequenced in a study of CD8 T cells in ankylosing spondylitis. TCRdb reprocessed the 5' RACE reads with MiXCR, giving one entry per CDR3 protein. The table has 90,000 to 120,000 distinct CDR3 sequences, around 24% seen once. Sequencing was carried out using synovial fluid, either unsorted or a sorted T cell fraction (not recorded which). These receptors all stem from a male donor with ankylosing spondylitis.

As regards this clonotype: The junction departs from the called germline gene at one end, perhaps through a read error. This CDR3 is CSARGLAGSRETQYF. In DNA, the CDR3 is TGCAGTGCCAGAGGACTAGCGGGATCTCGAGAGACCCAGTACTTC. V is TRBV20-1 and J is TRBJ2-5; 12 positions agree with TRBD2. Per germline, CDR1 DFQATT and CDR2 SNEGSKA (reference sequence). The CDR3 is 15 residues long.

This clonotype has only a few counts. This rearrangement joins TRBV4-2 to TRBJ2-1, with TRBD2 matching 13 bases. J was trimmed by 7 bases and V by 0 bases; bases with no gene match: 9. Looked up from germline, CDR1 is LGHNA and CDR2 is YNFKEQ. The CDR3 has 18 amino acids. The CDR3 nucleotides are TGTGCCAGCAGCCAAGATCGAACTAGCGGGAGGGCCGGAAATGAGCAGTTCTTC. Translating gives CASSQDRTSGRAGNEQFF.

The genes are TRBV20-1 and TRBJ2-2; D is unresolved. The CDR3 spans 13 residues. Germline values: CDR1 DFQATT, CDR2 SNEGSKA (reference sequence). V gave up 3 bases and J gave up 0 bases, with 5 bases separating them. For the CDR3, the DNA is TGCAGTGCTAGCGGGCCGAACACCGGGGAGCTGTTTTTT. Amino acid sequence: CSASGPNTGELFF.

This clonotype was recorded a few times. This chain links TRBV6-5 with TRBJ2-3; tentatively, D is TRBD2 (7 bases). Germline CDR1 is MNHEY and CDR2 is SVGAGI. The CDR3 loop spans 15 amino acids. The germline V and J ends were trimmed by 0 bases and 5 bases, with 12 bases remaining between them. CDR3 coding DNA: TGTGCCAGCAGTTACTCGGGACTACAGGGAGATACGCAGTATTTT. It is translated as CASSYSGLQGDTQYF.

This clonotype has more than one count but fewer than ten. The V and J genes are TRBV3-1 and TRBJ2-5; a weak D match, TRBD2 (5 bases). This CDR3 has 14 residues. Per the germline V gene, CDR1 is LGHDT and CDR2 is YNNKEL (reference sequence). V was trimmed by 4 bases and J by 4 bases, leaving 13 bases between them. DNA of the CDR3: TGTGCCAGCAGCCGAGGGTCGGTTCGAGAGACCCAGTACTTC. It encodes CASSRGSVRETQYF.

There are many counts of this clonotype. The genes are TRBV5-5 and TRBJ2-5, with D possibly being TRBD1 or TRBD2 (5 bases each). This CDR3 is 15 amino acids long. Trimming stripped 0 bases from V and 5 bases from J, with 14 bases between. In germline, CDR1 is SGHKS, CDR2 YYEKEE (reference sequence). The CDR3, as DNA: TGTGCCAGCAGCTTGGATCGGACAAGAGGGGAGACCCAGTACTTC. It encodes CASSLDRTRGETQYF.

The chain's CDR3 is CSARGGINEQFF. The CDR3 DNA reads TGCAGTGCTAGGGGGGGGATCAATGAGCAGTTCTTC. This chain uses TRBV20-1 with TRBJ2-1; 7 nucleotides align to TRBD2. J was trimmed by 6 bases and V by 3 bases; bases with no gene match: 2. Germline CDR1 and CDR2: DFQATT and SNEGSKA (reference sequence). The CDR3 totals 12 residues.

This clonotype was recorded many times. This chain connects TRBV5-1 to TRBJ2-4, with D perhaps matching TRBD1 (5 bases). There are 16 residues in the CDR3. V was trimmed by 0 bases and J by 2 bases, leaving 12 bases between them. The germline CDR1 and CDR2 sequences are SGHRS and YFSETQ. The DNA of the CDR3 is TGCGCCAGCAGCTTGGATCAGGGATTCTCCAAAAACATTCAGTACTTC. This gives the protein CASSLDQGFSKNIQYF.

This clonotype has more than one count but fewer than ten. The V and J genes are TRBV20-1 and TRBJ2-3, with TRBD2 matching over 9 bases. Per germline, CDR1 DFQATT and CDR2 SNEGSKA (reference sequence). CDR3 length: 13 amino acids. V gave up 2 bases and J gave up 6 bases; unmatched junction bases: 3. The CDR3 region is CSARISGSDTQYF. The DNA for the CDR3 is TGCAGTGCTAGAATTAGCGGGAGTGATACGCAGTATTTT.

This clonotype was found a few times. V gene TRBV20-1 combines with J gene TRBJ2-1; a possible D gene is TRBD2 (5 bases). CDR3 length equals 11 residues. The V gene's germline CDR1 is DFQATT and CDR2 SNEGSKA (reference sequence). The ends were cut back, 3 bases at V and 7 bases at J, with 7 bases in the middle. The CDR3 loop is CSASSVNEQFF. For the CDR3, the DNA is TGCAGTGCTAGTAGCGTTAATGAGCAGTTCTTC.

This chain's CDR3 is CASSGGDQPYNEQFF. The CDR3 coding sequence is TGTGCCAGCAGCGGAGGGGACCAGCCTTACAATGAGCAGTTCTTC. The gene calls are TRBV4-2 and TRBJ2-1; the D gene is possibly TRBD2 (6 bases). Germline CDR1 LGHNA, CDR2 YNFKEQ. This CDR3 comprises 15 residues. Trimming took off 5 bases at V and 4 bases at J, with 15 bases between the two ends.

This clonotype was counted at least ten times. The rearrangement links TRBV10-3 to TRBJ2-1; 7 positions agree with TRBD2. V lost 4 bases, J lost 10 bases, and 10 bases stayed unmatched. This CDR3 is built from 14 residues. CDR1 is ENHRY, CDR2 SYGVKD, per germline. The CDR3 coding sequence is TGTGCCATCAGTGGGAGCGGGACCCGAGAGGAGCAGTTCTTC. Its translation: CAISGSGTREEQFF.

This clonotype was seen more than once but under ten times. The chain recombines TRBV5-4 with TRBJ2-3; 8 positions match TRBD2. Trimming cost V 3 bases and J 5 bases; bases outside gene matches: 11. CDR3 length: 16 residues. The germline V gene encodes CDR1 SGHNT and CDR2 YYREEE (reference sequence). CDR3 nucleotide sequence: TGTGCCAGCAGCTCGGTAGCGGGAACTGGGGGAGATACGCAGTATTTT. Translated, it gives CASSSVAGTGGDTQYF. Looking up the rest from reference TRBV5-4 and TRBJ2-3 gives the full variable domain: ETGVTQSPTHLIKTRGQQVTLRCSSQSGHNTVSWYQQALGQGPQFIFQYYREEENGRGNFPPRFSGLQFPNYSSELNVNALELDDSALYLCASSSVAGTGGDTQYFGPGTRLTVL.

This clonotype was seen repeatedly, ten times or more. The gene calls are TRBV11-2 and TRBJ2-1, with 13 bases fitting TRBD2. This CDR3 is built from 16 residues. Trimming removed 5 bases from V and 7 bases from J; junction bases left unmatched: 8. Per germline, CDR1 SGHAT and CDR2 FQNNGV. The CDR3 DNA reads TGTGCCAGCAGCCCCCCTGGACTAGCGGGAGCTAATGAGCAGTTCTTC. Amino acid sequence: CASSPPGLAGANEQFF.

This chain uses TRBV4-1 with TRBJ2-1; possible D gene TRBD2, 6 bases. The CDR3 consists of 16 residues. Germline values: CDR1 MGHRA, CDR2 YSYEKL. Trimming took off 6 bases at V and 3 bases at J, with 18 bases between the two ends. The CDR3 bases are TGCGCCAGCAGACCTATAGGAGGGACTCTCTACAATGAGCAGTTCTTC. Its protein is CASRPIGGTLYNEQFF.